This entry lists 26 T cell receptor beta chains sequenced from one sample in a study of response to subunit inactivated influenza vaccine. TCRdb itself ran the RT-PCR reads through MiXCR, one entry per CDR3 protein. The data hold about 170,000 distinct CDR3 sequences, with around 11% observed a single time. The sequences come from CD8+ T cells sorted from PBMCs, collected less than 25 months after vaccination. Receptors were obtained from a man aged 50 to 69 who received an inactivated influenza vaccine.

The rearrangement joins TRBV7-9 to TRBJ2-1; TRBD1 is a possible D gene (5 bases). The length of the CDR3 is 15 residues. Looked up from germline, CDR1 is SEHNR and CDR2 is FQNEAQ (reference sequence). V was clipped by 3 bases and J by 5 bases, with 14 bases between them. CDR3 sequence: CASSFKEKGHNEQFF. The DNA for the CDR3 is TGTGCCAGCAGCTTTAAAGAAAAGGGGCACAATGAGCAGTTCTTC.

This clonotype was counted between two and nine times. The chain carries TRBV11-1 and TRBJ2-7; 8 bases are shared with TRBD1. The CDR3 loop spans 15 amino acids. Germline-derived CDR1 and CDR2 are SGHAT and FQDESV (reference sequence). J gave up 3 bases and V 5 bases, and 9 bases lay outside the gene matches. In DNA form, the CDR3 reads TGTGCCAGCAGCCCTGCCCGGACAGGGTTCTACGAGCAGTACTTC. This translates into CASSPARTGFYEQYF.

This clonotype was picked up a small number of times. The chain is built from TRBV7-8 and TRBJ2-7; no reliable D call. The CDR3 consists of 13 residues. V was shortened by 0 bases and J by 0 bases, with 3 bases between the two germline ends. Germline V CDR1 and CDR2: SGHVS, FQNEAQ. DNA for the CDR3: TGTGCCAGCAGCTTAGCAAGCTCCTACGAGCAGTACTTC. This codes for CASSLASSYEQYF.

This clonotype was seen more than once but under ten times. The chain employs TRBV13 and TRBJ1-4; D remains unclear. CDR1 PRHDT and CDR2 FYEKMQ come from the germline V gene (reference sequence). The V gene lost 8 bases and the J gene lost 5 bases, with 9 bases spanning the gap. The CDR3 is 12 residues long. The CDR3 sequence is CASRATNEKLFF. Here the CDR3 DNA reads TGTGCCAGCCGGGCCACGAATGAAAAACTGTTTTTT.

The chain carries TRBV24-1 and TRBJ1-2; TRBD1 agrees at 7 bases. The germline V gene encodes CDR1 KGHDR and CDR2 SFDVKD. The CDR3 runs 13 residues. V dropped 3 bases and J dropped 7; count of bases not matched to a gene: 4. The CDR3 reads CATSDPTGAGYTF. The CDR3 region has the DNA TGTGCCACCAGTGATCCAACAGGGGCTGGCTACACCTTC.

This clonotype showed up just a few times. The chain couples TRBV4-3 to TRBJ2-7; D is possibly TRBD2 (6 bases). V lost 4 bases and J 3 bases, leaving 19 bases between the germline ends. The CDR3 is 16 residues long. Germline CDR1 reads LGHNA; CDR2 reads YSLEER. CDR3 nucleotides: TGCGCCAGCAGCCGCGCCGCCGGGGGTCAGGGCTACGAGCAGTACTTC. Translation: CASSRAAGGQGYEQYF.

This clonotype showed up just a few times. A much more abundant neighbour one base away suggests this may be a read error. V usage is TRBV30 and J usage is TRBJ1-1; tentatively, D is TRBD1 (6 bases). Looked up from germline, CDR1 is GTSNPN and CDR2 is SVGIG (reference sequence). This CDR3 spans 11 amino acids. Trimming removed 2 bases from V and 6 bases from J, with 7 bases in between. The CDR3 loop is CAWSWGPEAFF. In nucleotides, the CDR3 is TGTGCCTGGAGTTGGGGGCCTGAAGCTTTCTTT.

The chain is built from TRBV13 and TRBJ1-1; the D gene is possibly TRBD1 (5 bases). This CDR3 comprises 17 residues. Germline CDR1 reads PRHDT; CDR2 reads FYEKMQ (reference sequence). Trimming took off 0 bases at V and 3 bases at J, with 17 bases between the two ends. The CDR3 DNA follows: TGTGCCAGCAGCTTAGGCCGGGGCAGGGTTTGGGACACTGAAGCTTTCTTT. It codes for CASSLGRGRVWDTEAFF.

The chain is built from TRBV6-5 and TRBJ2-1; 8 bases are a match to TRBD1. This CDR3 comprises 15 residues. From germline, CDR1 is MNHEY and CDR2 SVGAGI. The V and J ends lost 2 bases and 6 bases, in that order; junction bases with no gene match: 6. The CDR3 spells CASSYGQGISNEQFF. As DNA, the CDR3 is TGTGCCAGCAGTTACGGACAGGGAATTTCCAATGAGCAGTTCTTC.

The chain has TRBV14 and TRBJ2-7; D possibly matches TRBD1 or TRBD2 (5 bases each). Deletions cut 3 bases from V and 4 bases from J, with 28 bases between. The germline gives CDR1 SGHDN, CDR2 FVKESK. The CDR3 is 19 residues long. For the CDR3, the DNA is TGTGCCAGCAGCCAGTTCCCTCTCGGGACCAAATTGGGCCCTTACGAGCAGTACTTC. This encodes CASSQFPLGTKLGPYEQYF.

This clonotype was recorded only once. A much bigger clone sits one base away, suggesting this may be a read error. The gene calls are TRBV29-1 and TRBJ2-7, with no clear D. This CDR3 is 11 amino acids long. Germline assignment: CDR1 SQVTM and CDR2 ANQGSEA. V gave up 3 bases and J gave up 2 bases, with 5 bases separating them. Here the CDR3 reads CSVEHTYEQYF. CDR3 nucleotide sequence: TGCAGCGTTGAGCATACCTACGAGCAGTACTTC.

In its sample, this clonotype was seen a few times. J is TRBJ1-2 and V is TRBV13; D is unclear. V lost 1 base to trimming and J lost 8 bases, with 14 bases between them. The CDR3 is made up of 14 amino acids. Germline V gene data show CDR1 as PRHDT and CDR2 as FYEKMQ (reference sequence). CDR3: CASSLEDSPGGYTF. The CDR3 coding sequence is TGTGCCAGCAGCTTAGAAGATAGCCCGGGGGGCTACACCTTC.

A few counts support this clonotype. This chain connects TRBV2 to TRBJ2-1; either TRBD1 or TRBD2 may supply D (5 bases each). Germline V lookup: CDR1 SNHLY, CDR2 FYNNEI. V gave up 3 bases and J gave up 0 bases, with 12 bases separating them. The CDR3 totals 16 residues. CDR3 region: CASSEWGSGSYNEQFF. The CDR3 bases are TGTGCCAGCAGTGAGTGGGGGAGTGGCTCCTACAATGAGCAGTTCTTC.

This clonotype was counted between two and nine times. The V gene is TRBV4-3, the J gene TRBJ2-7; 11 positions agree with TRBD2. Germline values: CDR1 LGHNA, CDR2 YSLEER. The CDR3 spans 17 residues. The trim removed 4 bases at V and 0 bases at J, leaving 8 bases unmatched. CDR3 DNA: TGCGCCAGCAGCCTGGGACTAGCGGAGGGCGTCTCCTACGAGCAGTACTTC. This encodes CASSLGLAEGVSYEQYF.

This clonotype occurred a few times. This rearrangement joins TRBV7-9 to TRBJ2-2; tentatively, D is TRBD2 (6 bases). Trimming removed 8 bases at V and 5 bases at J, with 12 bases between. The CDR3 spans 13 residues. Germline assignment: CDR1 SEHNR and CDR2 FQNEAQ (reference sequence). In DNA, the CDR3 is TGTGCCAGCCCGGGACTTGGAACCGGGGAGCTGTTTTTT. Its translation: CASPGLGTGELFF.

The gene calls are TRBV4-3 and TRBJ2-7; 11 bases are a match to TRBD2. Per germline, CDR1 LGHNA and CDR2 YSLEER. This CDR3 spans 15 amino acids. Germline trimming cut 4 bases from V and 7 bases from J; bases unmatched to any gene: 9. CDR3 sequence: CASSPTSGGHLEQYF. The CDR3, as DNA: TGCGCCAGCAGCCCTACTAGCGGGGGCCACCTGGAGCAGTACTTC.

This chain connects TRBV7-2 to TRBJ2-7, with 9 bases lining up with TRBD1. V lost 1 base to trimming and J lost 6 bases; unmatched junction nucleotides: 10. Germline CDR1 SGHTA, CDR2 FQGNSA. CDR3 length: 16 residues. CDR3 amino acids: CASSLGGQGWAAEQYF. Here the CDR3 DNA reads TGTGCCAGCAGCTTAGGGGGACAGGGATGGGCCGCCGAGCAGTACTTC.

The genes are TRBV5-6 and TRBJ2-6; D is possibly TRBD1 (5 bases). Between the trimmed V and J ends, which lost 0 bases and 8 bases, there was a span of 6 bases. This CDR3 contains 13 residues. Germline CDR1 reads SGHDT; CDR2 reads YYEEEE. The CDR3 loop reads CASSLGQTNVLTF. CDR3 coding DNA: TGTGCCAGCAGCTTGGGACAGACCAACGTCCTGACTTTC.

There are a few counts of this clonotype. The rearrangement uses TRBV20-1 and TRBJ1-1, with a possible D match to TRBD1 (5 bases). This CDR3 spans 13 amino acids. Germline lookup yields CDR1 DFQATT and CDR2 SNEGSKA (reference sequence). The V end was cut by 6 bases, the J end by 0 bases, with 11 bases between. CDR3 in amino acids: CSARDSLNTEAFF. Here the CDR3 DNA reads TGCAGTGCGAGGGACTCTCTGAACACTGAAGCTTTCTTT.

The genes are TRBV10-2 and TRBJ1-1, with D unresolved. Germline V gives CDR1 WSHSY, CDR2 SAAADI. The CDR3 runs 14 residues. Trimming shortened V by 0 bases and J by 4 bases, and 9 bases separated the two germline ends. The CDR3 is CASSESLRTTEAFF. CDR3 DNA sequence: TGCGCCAGCAGTGAGTCGTTGAGGACCACTGAAGCTTTCTTT.

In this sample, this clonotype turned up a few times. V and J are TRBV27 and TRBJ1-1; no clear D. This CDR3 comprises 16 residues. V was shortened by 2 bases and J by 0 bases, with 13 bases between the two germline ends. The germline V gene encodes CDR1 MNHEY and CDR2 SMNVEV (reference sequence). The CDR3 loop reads CASSLVGWTMNTEAFF. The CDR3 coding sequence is TGTGCCAGCAGTTTAGTAGGGTGGACCATGAACACTGAAGCTTTCTTT.

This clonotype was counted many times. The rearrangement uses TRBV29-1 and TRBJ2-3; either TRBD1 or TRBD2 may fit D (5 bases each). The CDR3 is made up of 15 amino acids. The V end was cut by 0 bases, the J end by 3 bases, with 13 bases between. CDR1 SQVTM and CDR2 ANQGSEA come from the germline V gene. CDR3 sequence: CSVEESGALTDTQYF. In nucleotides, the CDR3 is TGCAGCGTTGAAGAATCCGGGGCGCTGACAGATACGCAGTATTTT.

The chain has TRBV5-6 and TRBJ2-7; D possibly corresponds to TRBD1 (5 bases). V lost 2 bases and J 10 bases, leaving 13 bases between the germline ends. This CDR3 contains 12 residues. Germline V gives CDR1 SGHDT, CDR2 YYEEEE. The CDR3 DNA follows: TGTGCCAGCAGCTTTGGGTCAGACAGTCAGTACTTC. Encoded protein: CASSFGSDSQYF.

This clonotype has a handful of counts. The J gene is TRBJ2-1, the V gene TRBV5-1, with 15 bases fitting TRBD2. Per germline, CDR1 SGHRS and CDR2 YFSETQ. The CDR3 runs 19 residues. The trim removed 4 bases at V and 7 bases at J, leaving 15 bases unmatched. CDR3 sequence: CASSVPLPPGLAGGNEQFF. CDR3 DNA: TGCGCCAGCAGCGTACCCCTACCGCCGGGACTAGCGGGAGGTAATGAGCAGTTCTTC. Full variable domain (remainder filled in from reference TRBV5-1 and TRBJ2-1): KAGVTQTPRYLIKTRGQQVTLSCSPISGHRSVSWYQQTPGQGLQFLFEYFSETQRNKGNFPGRFSGRQFSNSRSEMNVSTLELGDSALYLCASSVPLPPGLAGGNEQFFGPGTRLTVL.

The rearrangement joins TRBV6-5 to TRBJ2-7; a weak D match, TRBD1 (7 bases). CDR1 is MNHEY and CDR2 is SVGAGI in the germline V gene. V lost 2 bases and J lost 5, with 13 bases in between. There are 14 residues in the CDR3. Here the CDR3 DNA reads TGTGCCAGCAGTTACCTCAGGGGGGTAGACGAGCAGTACTTC. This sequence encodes CASSYLRGVDEQYF.

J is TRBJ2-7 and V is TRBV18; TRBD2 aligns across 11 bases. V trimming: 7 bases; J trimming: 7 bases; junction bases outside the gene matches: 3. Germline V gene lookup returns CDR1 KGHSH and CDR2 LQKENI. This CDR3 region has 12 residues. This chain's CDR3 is CASCRLAGEQYF. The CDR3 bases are TGTGCCAGCTGCCGACTAGCGGGAGAGCAGTACTTC.